This T cell receptor beta chain came from a study of PD-L1 blockade in urothelial cancer. Into every PCR, synthetic TCR analog templates were spiked. Method: immunoSEQ multiplex PCR; TCRdb's copy keeps in-frame clones and lacks some. The top ten hold under 4.5% of the sample, which has more than 30,000 clones, more than 75% seen once. Samples were collected from each patient before treatment and during treatment. Each patient gave between 1 and 8 of them in total. There are 14 residues in the CDR3. Germline V gives CDR1 SEHNR, CDR2 FQNEAQ (reference sequence). J gave up 3 bases and V 7 bases, and 6 bases lay outside the gene matches.

This chain connects TRBV7-9 to TRBJ2-1; 7 bases align to TRBD2. The clonotype originates from a man aged 45-65 years with urothelial cancer. This sample comprised PBMCs, obtained around atezolizumab (anti-PD-L1) treatment. The DNA for the CDR3 is TGTGCCAGCAACGGCCCGGGGGGCTACAATGAGCAGTTCTTC. Its protein product is CASNGPGGYNEQFF.